A selection of T cell receptor beta chains follows, all from one sample in a study of CD8 T cells in ankylosing spondylitis. TCRdb reprocessed the 5' RACE reads via MiXCR and lists one record per CDR3 protein. Of about 250,000 distinct CDR3 sequences listed, more than 25% are singletons. Sequencing used blood, either unsorted or a sorted T cell fraction (not recorded which). Receptors were obtained from a male donor with ankylosing spondylitis or in good health (not recorded which). Both conserved end residues are part of each CDR3. Each record gives: clone size, V gene, D gene, J gene, CDR3 DNA, CDR3 protein. D genes are given only for firm matches. Not all rows give a size; the values are once, few, many and, for expanded clones, a class.

clone size: -
V gene: TRBV20-1
D gene: -
J gene: TRBJ2-7
CDR3 DNA: TGCAGTGCTAGGGAGAGGGATTCTGGCTACGAGCAGTACTTC
CDR3 protein: CSARERDSGYEQYF

clone size: few
V gene: TRBV15
D gene: -
J gene: TRBJ2-2
CDR3 DNA: TGTGCCACCAGCAGAGTAGGGGAGCTGTTTTTT
CDR3 protein: CATSRVGELFF

clone size: few
V gene: TRBV7-9
D gene: -
J gene: TRBJ2-3
CDR3 DNA: TGTGCCAGCAGCTTAAGTACAGGGTACCCAGATACGCAGTATTTT
CDR3 protein: CASSLSTGYPDTQYF

clone size: few
V gene: TRBV4-1
D gene: -
J gene: TRBJ1-3
CDR3 DNA: TGCGCCAGCAGCCTATCCGGGACGGGAATCTCTGGAAACACCATATATTTT
CDR3 protein: CASSLSGTGISGNTIYF

clone size: -
V gene: TRBV6-1
D gene: -
J gene: TRBJ2-2
CDR3 DNA: TGTGCCAGCAAACCCGACCTCCTGGGGGGACAGTACACCGGGGAGCTGTTTTTT
CDR3 protein: CASKPDLLGGQYTGELFF

clone size: -
V gene: TRBV24-1
D gene: -
J gene: TRBJ2-1
CDR3 DNA: TGTGCCACCAGTGGACAGAGAGACTACAATGAGCAGTTCTTC
CDR3 protein: CATSGQRDYNEQFF

clone size: -
V gene: TRBV20-1
D gene: -
J gene: TRBJ2-7
CDR3 DNA: TGCAGTGCTAGAGATTACCAGGGGCCCTACGAGCAGTACTTC
CDR3 protein: CSARDYQGPYEQYF

clone size: -
V gene: TRBV3-1
D gene: -
J gene: TRBJ2-3
CDR3 DNA: TGTGCCAGCAGCCAGACACCTTCCCGCACAGATACGCAGTATTTT
CDR3 protein: CASSQTPSRTDTQYF

clone size: few
V gene: TRBV20-1
D gene: TRBD1
J gene: TRBJ2-3
CDR3 DNA: TGCAGTGCTAGAGATAGACAGGGGGGCATCCCCACCACAGATACGCAGTATTTT
CDR3 protein: CSARDRQGGIPTTDTQYF

clone size: -
V gene: TRBV15
D gene: TRBD1
J gene: TRBJ2-7
CDR3 DNA: TGTGCCACCAGCGGCCGGGACAGACCCTACGAGCAGTACTTC
CDR3 protein: CATSGRDRPYEQYF

clone size: -
V gene: TRBV12-3/TRBV12-4
D gene: TRBD2
J gene: TRBJ2-3
CDR3 DNA: TGTGCCAGCAGTTCCGTAGCGGGGGGTCCCCTTGATACGCAGTATTTT
CDR3 protein: CASSSVAGGPLDTQYF

clone size: -
V gene: TRBV20-1
D gene: -
J gene: TRBJ2-5
CDR3 DNA: TGCAGTGCTAGAGTCGGAGGAGCCCAGTACTTC
CDR3 protein: CSARVGGAQYF

clone size: -
V gene: TRBV7-6
D gene: TRBD1
J gene: TRBJ2-7
CDR3 DNA: TGTGCCAGCAGCTTATTGACAGGGGACTCCTACGAGCAGTACTTC
CDR3 protein: CASSLLTGDSYEQYF

clone size: -
V gene: TRBV6-1
D gene: TRBD1
J gene: TRBJ1-6
CDR3 DNA: TGTGCCAGCAGCCGTGACAGGGAGGCTTCACCCCTCCACTTT
CDR3 protein: CASSRDREASPLHF

clone size: -
V gene: TRBV15
D gene: -
J gene: TRBJ2-5
CDR3 DNA: TGTGCCACCAGCAGAGCAGGGCAAGAGACCCAGTACTTC
CDR3 protein: CATSRAGQETQYF

clone size: few
V gene: TRBV29-1
D gene: TRBD1
J gene: TRBJ2-5
CDR3 DNA: TGCAGCGTCACCGAGACAGGGGCACAACAAGAGACCCAGTACTTC
CDR3 protein: CSVTETGAQQETQYF

clone size: few
V gene: TRBV20-1
D gene: -
J gene: TRBJ1-1
CDR3 DNA: TGCAGTGCGAAGACAGGATTGAACACTGAAGCTTTCTTT
CDR3 protein: CSAKTGLNTEAFF

clone size: -
V gene: TRBV20-1
D gene: TRBD1
J gene: TRBJ2-1
CDR3 DNA: TGCAGTGCCCTACAGGGGGCGGAGGTCAATGAGCAGTTCTTC
CDR3 protein: CSALQGAEVNEQFF

clone size: many
V gene: TRBV20-1
D gene: -
J gene: TRBJ2-7
CDR3 DNA: TGCAGTGCTAGAATGGTCAGCTCCTACGAGCAGTACTTC
CDR3 protein: CSARMVSSYEQYF

clone size: -
V gene: TRBV7-6
D gene: TRBD1
J gene: TRBJ2-3
CDR3 DNA: TGTGCCAGCAGCTGGGGGGAGACAGGGGCCACAGATACGCAGTATTTT
CDR3 protein: CASSWGETGATDTQYF

clone size: -
V gene: TRBV6-5
D gene: TRBD2
J gene: TRBJ2-3
CDR3 DNA: TGTGCCAGCAGTTACGCGGGGGGCAGGACAGATACGCAGTATTTT
CDR3 protein: CASSYAGGRTDTQYF

clone size: many
V gene: TRBV5-6
D gene: -
J gene: TRBJ2-3
CDR3 DNA: TGTGCCAGCAGCTCTAGCGCCGGAGGCACAGATACGCAGTATTTT
CDR3 protein: CASSSSAGGTDTQYF

clone size: few
V gene: TRBV20-1
D gene: -
J gene: TRBJ2-3
CDR3 DNA: TGCAGTGCTAGTTCCAAACTGGGATCGCAGTATTTT
CDR3 protein: CSASSKLGSQYF

clone size: few
V gene: TRBV6-1
D gene: -
J gene: TRBJ2-7
CDR3 DNA: TGTGCCAGCAGTGGGACCAACCCACCCTACGAGCAGTACTTC
CDR3 protein: CASSGTNPPYEQYF

clone size: few
V gene: TRBV6-1
D gene: TRBD1
J gene: TRBJ1-1
CDR3 DNA: TGTGCCAGCAGCCTTGGACAGGGGCTGTTTAACACTGAAGCTTTCTTT
CDR3 protein: CASSLGQGLFNTEAFF

clone size: once
V gene: TRBV29-1
D gene: TRBD1
J gene: TRBJ2-2
CDR3 DNA: TGCAGCGTTGAAGCCTTGGGGGACAGGGGGTTGGTCGGGGAGCTGTTTTTT
CDR3 protein: CSVEALGDRGLVGELFF